What follows are 6 T cell receptor beta chains derived from one specimen sequenced in a study of blood T cell repertoires in COVID-19. This table comes from immunoSEQ multiplex PCR, and its TCRdb copy is limited to in-frame clones, with some not included. The repertoire has 110,000 or so clones, about 85% of them found once; the top ten carry less than 15%. Sequencing input: peripheral blood. The source of these receptors is a human donor in a cohort sampled during active COVID-19.

V is TRBV6-1 and J is TRBJ1-5; 8 bases match TRBD1. This CDR3 spans 18 amino acids. Trimming at V came to 2 bases and at J to 0 bases, leaving 9 bases not matched to a gene. CDR1 is MNHNS and CDR2 is SASEGT in the germline V gene. The CDR3 DNA is TGTGCCAGCAGTGAAAGGGGACAGGCGATATATAGCAATCAGCCCCAGCATTTT. Amino acid sequence: CASSERGQAIYSNQPQHF.

This clone was picked up one time. The chain has TRBV3-1 (or the pseudogene TRBV3-2) and TRBJ2-7; TRBD1 might be the D (7 bases). The CDR3 is 15 amino acids. V was shortened by 3 bases and J by 0 bases, with 12 bases between the two germline ends. Germline-derived CDR1 and CDR2 are LGHDT and YNNKEL (reference sequence). The CDR3: CASSQVQGGSYEQYF. The CDR3 nucleotides are TGTGCCAGCAGCCAGGTGCAGGGGGGCTCCTACGAGCAGTACTTC.

This clone was found a few times. The chain is built from TRBV14 and TRBJ1-1; possibly TRBD1 for D (5 bases). The CDR3 spans 15 residues. V lost 4 bases and J 4 bases, leaving 16 bases between the germline ends. Germline lookup yields CDR1 SGHDN and CDR2 FVKESK. The CDR3 coding sequence is TGTGCCAGCAGCCTTCGCCAGGGTATTGGCACTGAAGCTTTCTTT. Its translation: CASSLRQGIGTEAFF.

The chain is built from TRBV30 and TRBJ2-2; 8 bases map to TRBD1. Looked up from germline, CDR1 is GTSNPN and CDR2 is SVGIG (reference sequence). The CDR3 contains 14 residues. With 4 bases clipped from V and 5 bases from J, the junction kept 6 bases outside the gene matches. Here the CDR3 reads CAWMDRAGTGELFF. CDR3 nucleotide sequence: TGTGCCTGGATGGACAGGGCCGGGACCGGGGAGCTGTTTTTT.

The gene calls are TRBV6-2 or TRBV6-3 and TRBJ2-7; the D is unclear. V was trimmed by 2 bases and J by 4 bases, leaving 12 bases between them. The CDR3 is 14 residues long. Looked up from germline, CDR1 is MNHEY and CDR2 is SVGEGT. CDR3 sequence: CASSYGVTLYEQYF. CDR3 bases: TGTGCCAGCAGTTACGGTGTGACATTATACGAGCAGTACTTC.

The table lists this clone with a count of one. This chain uses TRBV28 with TRBJ2-6, with D unresolved. Germline V lookup: CDR1 MDHEN, CDR2 SYDVKM. This CDR3 is 14 amino acids long. Between the trimmed V and J ends, which lost 6 bases and 0 bases, there was a span of 6 bases. CDR3 bases: TGTGCCAGCAGGCTAAGCTCTGGGGCCAACGTCCTGACTTTC. It encodes CASRLSSGANVLTF.